This entry is about one T cell receptor beta chain. The clone's antigen remains unknown. No much larger clonotype is one base removed from it; base qualities were not supplied. The data are from a study of CD8 T cells in Susac syndrome (dated by TCRdb to the late 2010s). In the study overall: The study used repertoire sequencing to test whether antigen drove CD8+ T cell activation and differentiation in Susac syndrome.

High-throughput TCR beta sequencing profiled peripheral blood CD8+ and CD4+ T cells from healthy donors, Susac syndrome patients and multiple sclerosis patients. Treatment-naive patients with stable or active relapsing-remitting disease fulfilling revised McDonald criteria were used as multiple sclerosis controls. Bulk CD8+ and CD4+ T cells were purified magnetically by negative isolation, whereas CD8+ TEMRA cells were enriched by FACS. Blood was drawn into EDTA tubes, processed within 24 hours, and PBMCs were isolated by density gradient centrifugation. PBMCs intended for TCR sequencing were frozen in liquid nitrogen and were later thawed in a 37 degrees C water bath. Purity of sorted or isolated CD4+, CD8+ and CD8+ TEMRA cells was at least 90%. Deletion took 5 bases off V and 4 bases off J, with a span of 11 bases between the germline ends. CDR1 and CDR2 were assigned from the germline V gene as SGHTA and FQGNSA. From the cysteine up to the phenylalanine, the CDR3 has a length of 13 residues. Only CDR3 DNA is held: 39 bases, read in frame from base 1.

RNA was extracted using the RNeasy kit, and about 0.45 to 1 ug of the RNA was reverse transcribed with random hexamers. The immunoSEQ multiplex PCR assay, covering 54 Vbeta and 13 Jbeta segments, was used to amplify TCR beta CDR3 regions. To correct PCR amplification bias, a synthetic template baseline was used for both primer optimization and computational correction. Turning to the authors' computational methods: Reads were annotated to V, D and J genes according to IMGT and were analyzed with immunoSEQ Analyzer, with only productive sequences retained. Clonality was computed as one minus Shannon entropy normalized by log2 of the number of productive unique sequences. Public and private clones were assessed among the 100 most prevalent clones of each patient and control. Susac-specific clones were defined as absent from healthy and MS cohorts, approximately 1,000 published viral clones and other ImmuneACCESS disease sequences. TCRdb reprocessed the public reads (quality trimming at Q25 with fastp, clone calling with MiXCR) and kept in-frame beta chains. A single entry per CDR3 protein holds the most common genes and DNA from its merged rows. These V and J calls originate from TCRdb's pipeline instead of the authors' own analysis. Present in this sample are about 210,000 distinct CDR3 sequences, about 95% of which were seen just once. In total, the top ten clones hold 0.085% to 0.095% of the sample.

Points the paper makes about the study in general: The number of individuals in the TCR sequencing and HLA analysis was acknowledged as relatively small.

This chain is built from TRBV7-2 and TRBJ2-5; the D segment cannot be called with confidence. The source material was CD4+ T cells from PBMCs. The source of this sequence is a human donor with multiple sclerosis. The CDR3 amino acid sequence is: CASSQAQRETQYF. In nucleotide form, the sequence is TGTGCCAGCAGCCAAGCTCAACGAGAGACCCAGTACTTC.